Shown below are 17 T cell receptor beta chains from a single sample sequenced in a study of blood T cell repertoires in COVID-19. TCRdb's copy holds only in-frame clones and misses some; the assay was immunoSEQ multiplex PCR. The repertoire holds just over 650,000 clones, with about 90% as singletons. Sample: peripheral blood. These receptor sequences come from a woman aged 18-29 years with acute or convalescent COVID-19.

The chain uses TRBV6-2 or TRBV6-3 and TRBJ1-3; 7 positions match TRBD1. CDR1 is MNHEY and CDR2 is SVGEGT in the germline V gene. The CDR3 sequence is 15 residues long. V lost 6 bases, J lost 2 bases, and 7 bases stayed unmatched. CDR3 in amino acids: CASRPTGAAGNTIYF. The DNA of the CDR3 is TGTGCCAGCAGGCCTACAGGGGCAGCTGGAAACACCATATATTTT.

The chain links TRBV6-1 to TRBJ1-1; D remains ambiguous. Germline CDR1 reads MNHNS; CDR2 reads SASEGT. The V end lost 2 bases, the J end lost 3 bases, and 10 bases lay between the germline ends. This CDR3 contains 14 residues. CDR3 coding DNA: TGTGCCAGCAGTGAAATACAGTCTTACACTGAAGCTTTCTTT. Its protein product is CASSEIQSYTEAFF.

The chain carries TRBV27 and TRBJ2-1, with D possibly being TRBD1 (5 bases). This CDR3 has 15 residues. The germline CDR1 and CDR2 sequences are MNHEY and SMNVEV (reference sequence). Deletions cut 5 bases from V and 6 bases from J, with 17 bases between. In DNA, the CDR3 is TGTGCCAGCAGTCCGCAGGGTTTCCTTCCCAATGAGCAGTTCTTC. Amino acid sequence: CASSPQGFLPNEQFF.

The chain combines TRBV24-1 with TRBJ2-5, with D possibly being TRBD2 (5 bases). CDR3 length: 15 residues. The germline gives CDR1 KGHDR, CDR2 SFDVKD. V was cut by 0 bases and J by 5 bases, with 12 bases left in between. CDR3 protein: CATSDLYEGEETQYF. The DNA for the CDR3 is TGTGCCACCAGTGATTTGTACGAGGGAGAGGAGACCCAGTACTTC.

The V call is TRBV25-1, the J call TRBJ2-5, with 10 positions matching TRBD2. This CDR3 region has 15 residues. Looked up from germline, CDR1 is MGHDK and CDR2 is SYGVNS. The trim removed 6 bases at V and 2 bases at J, leaving 6 bases unmatched. The CDR3 is CASRRATSGQETQYF. The CDR3 nucleotides are TGTGCCAGCAGAAGAGCGACTAGCGGGCAAGAGACCCAGTACTTC.

The gene calls are TRBV5-5 and TRBJ1-2; tentative D call: TRBD1 (5 bases). CDR1 is SGHKS, CDR2 YYEKEE, per germline (reference sequence). There are 13 residues in the CDR3. The V gene lost 1 base and the J gene lost 5 bases, with 9 bases spanning the gap. The CDR3 reads CASSLPGVYGYTF. For the CDR3, the DNA is TGTGCCAGCAGCTTGCCGGGGGTTTATGGCTACACCTTC.

The chain links TRBV6-2 or TRBV6-3 to TRBJ2-7, with D maybe TRBD2 (5 bases). The CDR3 consists of 13 residues. Trimming pared 4 bases from V and 4 bases from J, leaving 11 bases between. CDR1 is MNHEY and CDR2 is SVGEGT in the germline V gene. The DNA of the CDR3 is TGTGCCAGCAGTTGGGGAGTTGGGTACGAGCAGTACTTC. Translation: CASSWGVGYEQYF.

The rearrangement uses TRBV28 and TRBJ1-2, with 8 bases fitting TRBD1. CDR1 and CDR2 from the germline V gene are MDHEN and SYDVKM. V was pared by 3 bases and J by 7 bases, with 7 bases of the junction left unmatched. This CDR3 contains 14 residues. CDR3 amino acids: CASSFDRGAGGYTF. As DNA, the CDR3 is TGTGCCAGCAGTTTCGACAGGGGCGCTGGTGGCTACACCTTC.

CDR3 protein: CAWSVQRVGYTF. As DNA, the CDR3 is TGTGCCTGGAGTGTACAGAGGGTCGGCTACACCTTC. The genes are TRBV30 and TRBJ1-2; D remains ambiguous. The CDR3 runs to 12 residues. With 0 bases removed from V and 8 bases from J, the gap between germline ends came to 10 bases. Germline V gene data show CDR1 as GTSNPN and CDR2 as SVGIG (reference sequence).

This rearrangement joins TRBV19 to TRBJ1-5; D remains unclear. The length of the CDR3 is 15 residues. Germline V gene sequence: CDR1 LNHDA, CDR2 SQIVND (reference sequence). Trimming took 4 bases from V and 3 from J, leaving 13 bases between them. Here the CDR3 DNA reads TGTGCCAGTAGTAAGGTAGGACTTGACAATCAGCCCCAGCATTTT. Translated, it gives CASSKVGLDNQPQHF.

The chain carries TRBV9 and TRBJ1-1, with a possible D match to TRBD1 (5 bases). The CDR3 covers 14 residues. Trimming took 7 bases from V and 11 from J, leaving 24 bases between them. CDR1 is SGDLS and CDR2 is YYNGEE in the germline V gene. CDR3 coding DNA: TGTGCCAGCGCCGCTTCCCTGGGGGGTGACATGGCTTTCTTT. Amino acids: CASAASLGGDMAFF.

This clone occurred a few times. The V call is TRBV20-1, the J call TRBJ1-3; D unclear. Trimming cost V 3 bases and J 0 bases, with 12 bases left between them. The CDR3 is made up of 15 amino acids. Germline CDR1 DFQATT, CDR2 SNEGSKA (reference sequence). This CDR3 reads CSASRPGNSGNTIYF. The CDR3 nucleotides are TGCAGTGCTAGTCGCCCCGGTAACTCTGGAAACACCATATATTTT.

This clone was picked up a small number of times. The V gene is TRBV12-5, the J gene TRBJ1-5, with 9 nucleotides matching TRBD1. Germline CDR1 LGHNT, CDR2 FRNRAP. CDR3 length: 16 amino acids. Losses at the gene ends were 4 bases for V and 2 bases for J; bases not matched to a gene: 6. In nucleotides, the CDR3 is TGTGCTAGTGGTTCCCCCCGGACAGGGGGCAATCAGCCCCAGCATTTT. It encodes CASGSPRTGGNQPQHF.

The V gene is TRBV5-8, the J gene TRBJ1-2; D call uncertain. The V end was cut by 2 bases, the J end by 3 bases, with 8 bases between. CDR3 length: 13 amino acids. Germline CDR1 reads SGHTS; CDR2 reads YDEGEE. The CDR3, as DNA: TGTGCCAGCAGCTTTTCCCCCTACTATGGCTACACCTTC. Its translation: CASSFSPYYGYTF.

This sequence joins TRBV6-2 or TRBV6-3 and TRBJ1-6; D is undetermined. V was shortened by 2 bases and J by 13 bases, with 12 bases between the two germline ends. Germline CDR1 and CDR2: MNHEY and SVGEGT. The CDR3 totals 13 residues. The chain's CDR3 is CASSYGPQNPLHF. DNA for the CDR3: TGTGCCAGCAGTTACGGGCCGCAGAATCCCCTCCACTTT.

A note on this clone: Given a much more abundant clone one base away, this may be a read error. The gene calls are TRBV11-2 and TRBJ1-2; D gene unclear. The V end was cut by 5 bases, the J end by 4 bases, with 5 bases between. The V gene's germline CDR1 is SGHAT and CDR2 FQNNGV. The CDR3 is made up of 11 amino acids. The CDR3 DNA follows: TGTGCCAGCAGCGGCCCCTATGGCTACACCTTC. Residues: CASSGPYGYTF.

The rearrangement links TRBV9 to TRBJ1-2; tentatively, D is TRBD1 (6 bases). V was shortened by 6 bases and J by 2 bases, with 11 bases between the two germline ends. CDR3 length: 13 residues. Germline V gives CDR1 SGDLS, CDR2 YYNGEE. The CDR3 DNA follows: TGTGCCAGCACGGGGGGGCCGAACTATGGCTACACCTTC. Protein product: CASTGGPNYGYTF.